The 16 T cell receptor beta chains below all came from one sample that was sequenced in a study of OX40 agonist ivuxolimab in advanced cancers. TCRdb's table, derived via immunoSEQ multiplex PCR, lists solely in-frame clones and lacks some. Found here are some 98,000 clones, 80% to 90% of them singletons; the top ten hold under 0.35%. Source: CD4+ or CD8+ T cells sorted from blood, taken in a trial of the OX40 agonist ivuxolimab. These receptors were collected from an adult with an advanced solid tumor such as melanoma, head and neck, liver or kidney cancer.

The J gene is TRBJ2-5, the V gene TRBV7-8; 8 bases fit TRBD1. The V and J ends lost 1 base and 5 bases, in that order; junction bases with no gene match: 12. CDR1 SGHVS and CDR2 FQNEAQ come from the germline V gene. There are 17 residues in the CDR3. In DNA, the CDR3 is TGTGCCAGCAGCTTAGGATTCGGACAGGGTCTTAGGGAGACCCAGTACTTC. Residues: CASSLGFGQGLRETQYF.

The CDR3 protein is CASSLDGAGGNTQYF. The CDR3, as DNA: TGTGCCAGCAGCTTAGACGGAGCGGGGGGGAATACGCAGTATTTT. The V and J genes are TRBV11-3 and TRBJ2-3; TRBD2 aligns across 10 bases. V shed 0 bases and J 7 bases; nucleotides not matched to a gene: 4. Germline V CDR1 and CDR2: SGHNT, YENEEA. The CDR3 has 15 residues.

V and J are TRBV6-6 and TRBJ2-3; D unresolved. V lost 2 bases to trimming and J lost 4 bases, with 10 bases between them. Germline CDR1 and CDR2: MNHNY and SVGAGI (reference sequence). There are 14 residues in the CDR3. The CDR3 DNA sequence: TGTGCCAGCAGTTACCAAGAAAGGTCAGATACGCAGTATTTT. It is translated as CASSYQERSDTQYF.

This chain links TRBV15 with TRBJ1-1; 9 bases agree with TRBD1. The CDR3 sequence is 16 residues long. Germline V lookup: CDR1 LNHNV, CDR2 YYDKDF (reference sequence). Unmatched junction bases numbered 7, after V lost 0 bases and J lost 5 bases. This CDR3 is CATSRDFLTGGTEAFF. The CDR3 DNA follows: TGTGCCACCAGCAGAGATTTCCTGACAGGGGGGACTGAAGCTTTCTTT.

The chain joins TRBV5-1 to TRBJ1-6, with 7 bases lining up with TRBD1. Per germline, CDR1 SGHRS and CDR2 YFSETQ. The CDR3 is made up of 16 amino acids. The V segment lost 1 base and the J segment 6 bases; nucleotides outside the gene matches: 7. The CDR3 spells CASSLSPRGSNSPLHF. Written as DNA, the CDR3 is TGCGCCAGCAGCTTGTCCCCCAGGGGGTCTAATTCACCCCTCCACTTT.

The rearrangement joins TRBV18 to TRBJ1-1, with no clear D. V was pared by 1 base and J by 8 bases, with 8 bases between. Germline V gives CDR1 KGHSH, CDR2 LQKENI. This CDR3 is 12 amino acids long. The CDR3 protein is CASSPQGLEAFF. CDR3 bases: TGTGCCAGCTCACCACAAGGCCTCGAAGCTTTCTTT.

This clone was picked up one time. The rearrangement links TRBV5-5 to TRBJ1-4; the match to TRBD1 covers 7 bases. The junction had 13 bases not matched to a gene; V was cut back by 4 bases and J by 4 bases. CDR1 and CDR2 (germline): SGHKS, YYEKEE (reference sequence). CDR3 size: 17 residues. CDR3 bases: TGTGCCAGCAGCCCAGGGGGATCTGGACTGATTAATGAAAAACTGTTTTTT. It yields the protein CASSPGGSGLINEKLFF.

This clone was seen once. The chain uses TRBV5-1 and TRBJ1-1, with D possibly matching TRBD1 (6 bases). CDR3 length: 20 residues. Trimming shortened V by 4 bases and J by 2 bases, and 30 bases separated the two germline ends. CDR1 and CDR2 from the germline V gene are SGHRS and YFSETQ. This chain's CDR3 is CASSLGQWTWTAKNNTEAFF. In DNA, the CDR3 is TGCGCCAGCAGCCTCGGCCAATGGACATGGACAGCAAAGAATAACACTGAAGCTTTCTTT.

The V gene is TRBV5-4, the J gene TRBJ2-1; the D call may be TRBD1 or TRBD2 (5 bases each). Germline CDR1 reads SGHNT; CDR2 reads YYREEE (reference sequence). The CDR3 has 13 residues. V shed 4 bases and J shed 9 bases, with 14 bases lying between them. The CDR3 loop reads CASSPRDVVEQFF. The DNA for the CDR3 is TGTGCCAGCAGCCCCCGGGACGTTGTTGAGCAGTTCTTC.

V gene TRBV5-1 combines with J gene TRBJ1-2; TRBD1 is a possible D gene (5 bases). This CDR3 comprises 13 residues. CDR1 and CDR2 (germline): SGHRS, YFSETQ. Deletions cut 1 base from V and 6 bases from J, with 10 bases between. CDR3 sequence (DNA): TGCGCCAGCAGCTTGTGGCAGGGTAATGGCTACACCTTC. This sequence encodes CASSLWQGNGYTF.

The chain recombines TRBV19 with TRBJ2-2, with a tentative D call TRBD1 (5 bases). Trimming cost V 3 bases and J 7 bases, with 6 bases left between them. The CDR3 spans 12 residues. The V gene's germline CDR1 is LNHDA and CDR2 SQIVND (reference sequence). The CDR3 region has the DNA TGTGCCAGTAGTATGCAGGGCGGGGAGCTGTTTTTT. Its protein is CASSMQGGELFF.

V gene TRBV23-1 combines with J gene TRBJ1-2, with D unclear. TRBV23-1 is recorded as an ORF, its role being uncertain. The CDR3 length is 16 residues. Trimming took 7 bases from V and 3 from J, leaving 21 bases between them. DNA of the CDR3: TGCGCCAGCAACCCCCCGTCCCGGGAGGAAGACTATGGCTACACCTTC. Amino acids: CASNPPSREEDYGYTF.

In its sample, this clone was seen once. The rearrangement joins TRBV19 to TRBJ2-2; 7 bases line up with TRBD1. The CDR3 has 14 residues. CDR1 LNHDA and CDR2 SQIVND come from the germline V gene (reference sequence). Trimming cost V 11 bases and J 5 bases; bases outside gene matches: 11. The CDR3 DNA follows: TGTGCCGGAAGACAGGGTCTGGGTACCGGGGAGCTGTTTTTT. This codes for CAGRQGLGTGELFF. Full variable domain (remainder filled in from reference TRBV19 and TRBJ2-2): DGGITQSPKYLFRKEGQNVTLSCEQNLNHDAMYWYRQDPGQGLRLIYYSQIVNDFQKGDIAEGYSVSREKKESFPLTVTSAQKNPTAFYLCAGRQGLGTGELFFGEGSRLTVL.

The rearrangement uses TRBV6-4 and TRBJ1-2, with D possibly matching TRBD1 (5 bases). The CDR3 runs 15 residues. From germline, CDR1 is MRHNA and CDR2 SNTAGT. V shed 6 bases and J shed 0 bases, with 14 bases lying between them. The CDR3 region is CASSLDRGANYGYTF. CDR3 nucleotides: TGTGCCAGCAGCCTAGACCGAGGGGCTAACTATGGCTACACCTTC.

The chain combines TRBV5-1 with TRBJ2-7; the D call may be TRBD1 or TRBD2 (5 bases each). Germline V gives CDR1 SGHRS, CDR2 YFSETQ. The CDR3 sequence is 15 residues long. Trimming left V 0 bases short and J 3 bases short, with 13 bases between. CDR3 sequence reads: CASSLAGGGGYEQYF. DNA for the CDR3: TGCGCCAGCAGCTTGGCCGGTGGGGGTGGCTACGAGCAGTACTTC. Full variable domain (outside the CDR3, taken from reference TRBV5-1 and TRBJ2-7): KAGVTQTPRYLIKTRGQQVTLSCSPISGHRSVSWYQQTPGQGLQFLFEYFSETQRNKGNFPGRFSGRQFSNSRSEMNVSTLELGDSALYLCASSLAGGGGYEQYFGPGTRLTVT.

This chain joins TRBV11-1 and TRBJ2-3; the D is unclear. Trimming took off 4 bases at V and 0 bases at J, with 11 bases between the two ends. Germline V gene data show CDR1 as SGHAT and CDR2 as FQDESV (reference sequence). CDR3 length equals 15 residues. CDR3 nucleotides: TGTGCCAGCAGCTCAGAAACAAGAAGCACAGATACGCAGTATTTT. It yields the protein CASSSETRSTDTQYF.